Below, one T cell receptor (beta chain) is given with its context. Trimming pared 5 bases from V and 4 bases from J, leaving 12 bases between. Germline CDR1 and CDR2: MNHEY and SMNVEV (reference sequence). CDR3 length: 13 amino acids. This record comes from a study of chemoradiotherapy in HPV16-positive cancers. The table came from immunoSEQ multiplex PCR; TCRdb's copy has only in-frame clones and leaves some out. The table includes roughly 2,500 clones, 79% detected once. The sequenced sample was tumor tissue, obtained from a patient who underwent chemoradiotherapy. The chain combines TRBV27 with TRBJ2-7; D gene ambiguous. The sequence was obtained from a human donor with HPV-associated anogenital cancer. CDR3 region: CASSPHDGYEQYF. The CDR3 DNA reads TGTGCCAGCAGTCCGCACGATGGATACGAGCAGTACTTC.